What follows are 6 T cell receptor beta chains derived from one specimen sequenced in a study of blood T cell repertoires in COVID-19. The data were produced by immunoSEQ multiplex PCR, yet TCRdb's version contains in-frame clones alone and is incomplete. The sample contains under 300,000 clones, approximately 84% of which appear only once. The sequenced material came from peripheral blood. The receptors were gathered from a human donor with COVID-19, enrolled during active disease. The donor label of this sample is uncertain.

V usage is TRBV29-1 and J usage is TRBJ2-3; TRBD2 aligns across 7 bases. The CDR3 spans 16 residues. Losses at the gene ends were 7 bases for V and 2 bases for J; bases not matched to a gene: 15. Germline CDR1 is SQVTM and CDR2 is ANQGSEA. Here the CDR3 DNA reads TGCAGCGCCCCCCTGCGGGGAGGGACCGACACAGATACGCAGTATTTT. Amino acids: CSAPLRGGTDTDTQYF.

DNA of the CDR3: TGCGCCAGCAGCTGGGCGGGGGGCGAATGGGAGACCCAGTACTTC. The encoded protein is CASSWAGGEWETQYF. This chain connects TRBV5-1 to TRBJ2-5; 8 bases match TRBD2. Germline CDR1 and CDR2: SGHRS and YFSETQ. The trim removed 3 bases at V and 5 bases at J, leaving 9 bases unmatched. CDR3 length: 15 residues.

The V and J genes are TRBV28 and TRBJ1-1, with 9 bases identical to TRBD1. CDR3 size: 15 residues. Trimming took 7 bases from V and 7 from J; bases not matched to a gene: 13. In germline, CDR1 is MDHEN, CDR2 SYDVKM. For the CDR3, the DNA is TGTGCCAGCACCCGACCGGGACAGGGAATTAGTGAAGCTTTCTTT. Its protein is CASTRPGQGISEAFF.

The rearrangement joins TRBV30 to TRBJ1-4, with D maybe TRBD1 (6 bases). The CDR3 runs to 18 residues. The V gene lost 3 bases and the J gene lost 1 base, with 21 bases spanning the gap. Germline CDR1 is GTSNPN and CDR2 is SVGIG (reference sequence). The CDR3 is CAWSEVGDRNVTNEKLFF. In DNA form, the CDR3 reads TGTGCCTGGAGCGAAGTAGGTGACAGGAACGTAACTAATGAAAAACTGTTTTTT. The entire variable domain, with the rest obtained from reference TRBV30 and TRBJ1-4, is as follows: SQTIHQWPATLVQPVGSPLSLECTVEGTSNPNLYWYRQAAGRGLQLLFYSVGIGQISSEVPQNLSASRPQDRQFILSSKKLLLSDSGFYLCAWSEVGDRNVTNEKLFFGSGTQLSVL.

The chain combines TRBV20-1 with TRBJ1-1, with D tentatively TRBD1 (6 bases). The germline V gene encodes CDR1 DFQATT and CDR2 SNEGSKA (reference sequence). V was clipped by 3 bases and J by 8 bases, with 7 bases between them. The CDR3 has 10 residues. CDR3 sequence: CSARDREAFF. The CDR3 bases are TGCAGTGCTAGGGACAGAGAAGCTTTCTTT.

The J gene is TRBJ2-5, the V gene TRBV18; D may be TRBD2 (6 bases). Trimming pared 3 bases from V and 4 bases from J, leaving 12 bases between. This CDR3 is 14 amino acids long. Germline CDR1 reads KGHSH; CDR2 reads LQKENI. The CDR3 nucleotides are TGTGCCAGCTCACCGGCTAGCGAGAGAGAGACCCAGTACTTC. It yields the protein CASSPASERETQYF.